A single TCR beta chain is shown here with its context. Time point indicated: newly diagnosed GD, antithyroid drugs for less than 3 months. With RNA extracted from PBMCs as input, the TCR library was made. The sample belongs to a study of regulatory T cells in long-lasting Graves disease. V gave up 5 bases and J gave up 1 base, with 11 bases separating them. The germline CDR1 and CDR2 sequences are MDHEN and SYDVKM. This CDR3 has 14 amino acids. Libraries of TCR beta came from iRepertoire HTBI primers plus Arm-PCR of CDR3 regions. Using its own MiXCR run on the multiplex PCR reads, TCRdb lists one record per CDR3 protein. There are over 500,000 distinct CDR3 sequences in the sample; about 16% occur only once, and around 13% lies in the top ten. These data also featured in a second study, about T cells in Graves' hyperthyroidism and ophthalmopathy. This second study notes: The diagnostic basis comprised clinical symptoms, serum thyroxine and TRAb, thyroid ultrasound and orbital computed tomography.

The input for sequencing was peripheral blood mononuclear cells (PBMCs), taken at new diagnosis, from a patient treated with antithyroid drugs. This TCR was recovered from a man in his late teens or twenties with Graves disease. The rearrangement joins TRBV28 to TRBJ1-2, with unresolved D. CDR3 coding DNA: TGTGCCAGCAGTACCCCCGGCGGTAACTATGGCTACACCTTC. Its translation: CASSTPGGNYGYTF.